The sequence of this T cell receptor beta chain was determined in a study of technical replicates of blood from a few donors. Germline V gene lookup returns CDR1 SGHAT and CDR2 FQDESV (reference sequence). There are 12 residues in the CDR3. V lost 8 bases and J lost 1, with 7 bases in between. Clones were sequenced by immunoSEQ multiplex PCR, and TCRdb holds only the in-frame ones, with some missing. The table has some 54,000 clones, just over 90% seen once. The chain employs TRBV11-1 and TRBJ2-3; D is uncertain. The receptor comes from a human donor in good health. Some clones in this sample may be carry-over from other donors' samples. Sequencing used PBMCs. The CDR3 DNA is TGTGCCAGCTCCACTGGCACAGATACGCAGTATTTT. Amino acids: CASSTGTDTQYF. The variable domain in full, completed from reference TRBV11-1 and TRBJ2-3, reads EAEVAQSPRYKITEKSQAVAFWCDPISGHATLYWYRQILGQGPELLVQFQDESVVDDSQLPKDRFSAERLKGVDSTLKIQPAELGDSAMYLCASSTGTDTQYFGPGTRLTVL.